These T cell receptor beta chains were read from a single sample in a study of cytomegalovirus exposure and HLA in healthy donors. Here immunoSEQ multiplex PCR was the method, and the copy in TCRdb shows in-frame clones only, minus some. The sample contains tens of thousands of clones, about 77% of which appear only once. Sequencing used PBMCs. The source of these receptors is a man aged 60-69 years in good health and CMV-seronegative. The CDR3 runs from the conserved cysteine through the conserved F or W. The order of the fields is CDR3 protein, V gene, J gene, CDR3 length.

CDR3: CASSFPGRVGYTF
V: TRBV11-3
J: TRBJ1-2
length: 13

CDR3: CASSFLTGGGGNTIYF
V: TRBV5-6
J: TRBJ1-3
length: 16

CDR3: CASRQVNQPQHF
V: TRBV2
J: TRBJ1-5
length: 12

CDR3: CASSPPGWSSGNNEQFF
V: TRBV11-1
J: TRBJ2-1
length: 17

CDR3: CASSFGLPGGEKLFF
V: TRBV7-9
J: TRBJ1-4
length: 15

CDR3: CASRGDRGVYGYTF
V: TRBV5-4
J: TRBJ1-2
length: 14

CDR3: CAISEYQGTSGKMEQFF
V: TRBV10-3
J: TRBJ2-1
length: 17

CDR3: CAWSVNLNYGYTF
V: TRBV30
J: TRBJ1-2
length: 13

CDR3: CASSPIPGTGTYGYTF
V: TRBV18
J: TRBJ1-2
length: 16

CDR3: CASSSGGQGYGYTF
V: TRBV5-1
J: TRBJ1-2
length: 14

CDR3: CASSLASSGSGSTDTQYF
V: TRBV7-2
J: TRBJ2-3
length: 18

CDR3: CSARGSMETQYF
V: TRBV29-1
J: TRBJ2-5
length: 12

CDR3: CASSRGLNGYPF
V: TRBV19
J: TRBJ1-2
length: 12

CDR3: CASSAGTGPYGYPF
V: TRBV5-1
J: TRBJ1-2
length: 14

CDR3: CASSTTSGGAYEQYF
V: TRBV13
J: .
length: 15

CDR3: CASSPLAGSYEQYF
V: TRBV4-1
J: TRBJ2-7
length: 14

CDR3: CASSFYSQETQYF
V: TRBV5-1
J: TRBJ2-5
length: 13

CDR3: CASSIVNRGRRTEAFF
V: TRBV19
J: TRBJ1-1
length: 16

CDR3: CASSLLAGGTEQFF
V: TRBV7-3
J: TRBJ2-1
length: 14

CDR3: CASRSGNEQYF
V: TRBV7-9
J: TRBJ2-7
length: 11

CDR3: CASSLGLAGEGGETQYF
V: TRBV27
J: TRBJ2-5
length: 17

CDR3: CASSETGQGLNEQFF
V: TRBV25-1
J: TRBJ2-1
length: 15

CDR3: CASSPRTGWNEQFF
V: TRBV7-2
J: TRBJ2-1
length: 14

CDR3: CASSLAQVMNTEAFF
V: TRBV7-2
J: TRBJ1-1
length: 15

CDR3: CASSSRDRGRNTEAFF
V: TRBV7-2
J: TRBJ1-1
length: 16

CDR3: CASSPRQGLTYGYTF
V: TRBV7-3
J: TRBJ1-2
length: 15

CDR3: CASSFGTDRSGELFF
V: TRBV5-4
J: TRBJ2-2
length: 15

CDR3: CSSRRRTGTNTEAFF
V: TRBV19
J: TRBJ1-1
length: 15

CDR3: CASSPQGPQGYSNQPQHF
V: TRBV4-1
J: TRBJ1-5
length: 18

CDR3: CASSQDLLAGEGDTQYF
V: TRBV4-3
J: TRBJ2-3
length: 17

CDR3: CASSTTGPSGANVLTF
V: TRBV7-9
J: TRBJ2-6
length: 16

CDR3: CASSGGGLREQYF
V: TRBV13
J: TRBJ2-7
length: 13

CDR3: CASSLSGGGTYEQYF
V: TRBV5-1
J: .
length: 15

CDR3: CASSLRVANSGNTIYF
V: TRBV11-2
J: TRBJ1-3
length: 16

CDR3: CASSLTPGQGYEQYF
V: TRBV5-1
J: TRBJ2-7
length: 15

CDR3: CASRWGTGDYEQYF
V: TRBV6-1
J: TRBJ2-7
length: 14

CDR3: CASSGGAPFYEQYF
V: TRBV7-9
J: TRBJ2-7
length: 14

CDR3: CASSFPRQAISYEQYF
V: TRBV11-2
J: TRBJ2-7
length: 16

CDR3: CASSHAGRGREGETQYF
V: TRBV4-1
J: TRBJ2-5
length: 17

CDR3: CASSSSGLGIGEQYF
V: TRBV7-8
J: TRBJ2-7
length: 15

CDR3: CASSFSPRGAEQYF
V: TRBV5-5
J: TRBJ2-7
length: 14

CDR3: CASKDTTGQETQYF
V: TRBV2
J: TRBJ2-5
length: 14

CDR3: CASGDPPLGNTEAFF
V: TRBV10-2
J: TRBJ1-1
length: 15

CDR3: CASSLVAGNIQYF
V: TRBV5-6
J: TRBJ2-4
length: 13

CDR3: CASSLTRGNTEAFF
V: TRBV2
J: TRBJ1-1
length: 14

CDR3: CASSLRTGAGNTIYF
V: TRBV27
J: TRBJ1-3
length: 15

CDR3: CASSYGALSSYEQYF
V: TRBV6-6
J: TRBJ2-7
length: 15

CDR3: CASSPRLAGVVEQFF
V: TRBV7-3
J: TRBJ2-1
length: 15

CDR3: CASSRDRGGETQYF
V: TRBV2
J: TRBJ2-5
length: 14

CDR3: CSARQGCGQYF
V: TRBV20-1
J: TRBJ2-7
length: 11

CDR3: CASRNSPSGNTIYF
V: TRBV6-1
J: TRBJ1-3
length: 14

CDR3: CASKGQQNNQPQHF
V: TRBV10-2
J: TRBJ1-5
length: 14

CDR3: CASSPDRYIQYF
V: TRBV7-2
J: TRBJ2-4
length: 12

CDR3: CASSPGTGVFEQYF
V: TRBV7-6
J: .
length: 14

CDR3: CASSLHGVPYEQYF
V: TRBV7-8
J: TRBJ2-7
length: 14

CDR3: CASLTGGQGETETQYF
V: TRBV9
J: TRBJ2-5
length: 16

CDR3: CASSWRGGQGVYGYTF
V: TRBV11-2
J: TRBJ1-2
length: 16